The present entry profiles one TCR beta chain with its context. The sample belongs to a study of blood T cell repertoires in COVID-19. Across the whole study: Samples came from the United States, Italy and Spain, spanning acute and convalescent COVID-19. In each case, the material was cDNA or gDNA derived from T cells, B-cell-depleted T cells, or PBMCs.

The CDR3 loop spans 14 amino acids. Germline CDR1 reads MGHRA; CDR2 reads YSYEKL. The trim removed 5 bases at V and 2 bases at J, leaving 6 bases unmatched. Under the authors' procedure: The assay estimated nucleated cells by amplifying reference gene primers. Data came from immunoSEQ multiplex PCR; TCRdb stores just in-frame clones and leaves some out. V and J calls and clone size are given by that table; D and trimming were obtained from the DNA. The data contain about 29,000 clones, roughly 87% of them singletons. The sequencing input was peripheral blood. The clonotype was recovered from a human donor in a cohort sampled during active COVID-19. This chain links TRBV4-1 with TRBJ2-7, with 7 nucleotides matching TRBD1. The CDR3 sequence: CASSSGQAPYEQYF. In DNA form, the CDR3 reads TGCGCCAGCAGCTCTGGACAGGCCCCCTACGAGCAGTACTTC.